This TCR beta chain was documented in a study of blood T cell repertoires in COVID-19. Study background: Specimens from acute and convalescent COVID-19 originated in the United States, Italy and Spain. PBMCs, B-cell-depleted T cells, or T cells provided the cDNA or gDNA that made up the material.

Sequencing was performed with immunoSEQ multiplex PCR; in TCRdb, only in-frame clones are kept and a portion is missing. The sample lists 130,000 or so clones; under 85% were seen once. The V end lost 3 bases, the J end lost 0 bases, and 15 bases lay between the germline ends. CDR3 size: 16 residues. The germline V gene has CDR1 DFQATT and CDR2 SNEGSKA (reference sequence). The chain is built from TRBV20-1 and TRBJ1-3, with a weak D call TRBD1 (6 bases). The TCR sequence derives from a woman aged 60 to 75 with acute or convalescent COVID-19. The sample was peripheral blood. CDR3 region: CSASPHQGISGNTIYF. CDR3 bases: TGCAGTGCTAGTCCTCATCAGGGGATCTCTGGAAACACCATATATTTT.